This T cell receptor beta chain originates from a study of metastatic and nonmetastatic thyroid tumors. Study-wide context: For malignant and benign thyroid patients, tumor or nodule tissue and blood were the sources whose repertoires were compared.

This clone appeared many times. Germline loops: CDR1 SGHAT, CDR2 FQNNGV. This CDR3 comprises 13 residues. The V gene end was trimmed by 5 bases and the J gene end by 5 bases; junction bases not matched to a gene: 3. Every patient was untreated before thyroid surgery. From the PCR reads, TCRdb re-called clones with MiXCR. In the table there are almost 25,000 clones, 10% to 15% of which are singletons. The sample comprised blood. The receptor was isolated from a female donor with papillary thyroid cancer or a benign thyroid nodule (not recorded which). Some clones in this sample may be carry-over from other donors' samples. The rearrangement joins TRBV11-2 to TRBJ1-5, with TRBD1 matching 7 bases. Here the CDR3 reads CASSDQGDQPQHF. The CDR3 DNA reads TGTGCCAGCAGCGACCAGGGGGATCAGCCCCAGCATTTT.